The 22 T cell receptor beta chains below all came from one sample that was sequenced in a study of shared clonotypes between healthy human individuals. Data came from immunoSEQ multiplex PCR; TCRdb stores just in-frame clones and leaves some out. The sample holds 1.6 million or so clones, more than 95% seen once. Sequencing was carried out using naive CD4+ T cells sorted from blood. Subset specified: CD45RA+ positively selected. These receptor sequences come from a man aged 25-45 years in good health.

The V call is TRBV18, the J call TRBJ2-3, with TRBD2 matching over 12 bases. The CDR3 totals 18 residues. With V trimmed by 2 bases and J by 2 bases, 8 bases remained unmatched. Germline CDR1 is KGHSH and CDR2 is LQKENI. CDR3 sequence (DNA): TGTGCCAGCTCACCAATCCCAGGACTAGCGGGAATCACAGATACGCAGTATTTT. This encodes CASSPIPGLAGITDTQYF.

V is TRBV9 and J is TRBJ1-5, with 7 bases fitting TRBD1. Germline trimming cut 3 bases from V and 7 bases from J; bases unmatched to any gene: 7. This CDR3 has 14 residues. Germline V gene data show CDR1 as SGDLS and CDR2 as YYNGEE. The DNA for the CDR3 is TGTGCCAGCAGCGGTACAGGGGACAGACAGCCCCAGCATTTT. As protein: CASSGTGDRQPQHF.

The CDR3 reads CASRASGNTDTQYF. The CDR3 DNA follows: TGTGCCAGTAGGGCTAGCGGGAACACAGATACGCAGTATTTT. The rearrangement uses TRBV19 and TRBJ2-3; 9 bases agree with TRBD2. The V gene's germline CDR1 is LNHDA and CDR2 SQIVND (reference sequence). CDR3 length equals 14 residues. J lost 2 bases, V lost 6 bases, and 3 bases had no gene match.

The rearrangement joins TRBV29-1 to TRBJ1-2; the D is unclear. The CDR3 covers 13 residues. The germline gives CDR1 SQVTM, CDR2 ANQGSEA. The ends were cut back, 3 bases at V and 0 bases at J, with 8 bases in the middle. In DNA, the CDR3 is TGCAGCGTTGAGGATGTTTCTAACTATGGCTACACCTTC. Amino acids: CSVEDVSNYGYTF. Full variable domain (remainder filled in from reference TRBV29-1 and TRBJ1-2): SAVISQKPSRDICQRGTSLTIQCQVDSQVTMMFWYRQQPGQSLTLIATANQGSEATYESGFVIDKFPISRPNLTFSTLTVSNMSPEDSSIYLCSVEDVSNYGYTFGSGTRLTVV.

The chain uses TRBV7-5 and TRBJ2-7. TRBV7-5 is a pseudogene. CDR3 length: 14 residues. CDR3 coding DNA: TGTGTCAGAAGACCCAATTTGTCCTCCTACGAGCAGTACTTC. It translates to CVRRPNLSSYEQYF.

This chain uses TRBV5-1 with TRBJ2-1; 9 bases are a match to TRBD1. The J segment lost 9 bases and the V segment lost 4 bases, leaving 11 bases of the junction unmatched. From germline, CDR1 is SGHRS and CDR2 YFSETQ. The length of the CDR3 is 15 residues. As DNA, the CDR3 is TGCGCCAGCAGCAAGGGACAGGGATTGATCAGTGAGCAGTTCTTC. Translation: CASSKGQGLISEQFF.

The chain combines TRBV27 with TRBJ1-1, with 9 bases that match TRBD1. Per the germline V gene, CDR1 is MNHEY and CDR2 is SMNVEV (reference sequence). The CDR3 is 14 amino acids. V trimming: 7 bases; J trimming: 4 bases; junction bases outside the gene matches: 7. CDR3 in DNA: TGTGCCAGCAAAGGGGACAGGGTTGGCACTGAAGCTTTCTTT. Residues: CASKGDRVGTEAFF.

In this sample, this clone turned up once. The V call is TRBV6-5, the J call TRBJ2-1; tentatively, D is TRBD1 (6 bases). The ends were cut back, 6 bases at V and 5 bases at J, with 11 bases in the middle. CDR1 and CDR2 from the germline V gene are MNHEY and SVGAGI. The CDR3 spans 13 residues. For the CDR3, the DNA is TGTGCCAGCAGATCGACAGGAAACAATGAGCAGTTCTTC. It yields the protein CASRSTGNNEQFF.

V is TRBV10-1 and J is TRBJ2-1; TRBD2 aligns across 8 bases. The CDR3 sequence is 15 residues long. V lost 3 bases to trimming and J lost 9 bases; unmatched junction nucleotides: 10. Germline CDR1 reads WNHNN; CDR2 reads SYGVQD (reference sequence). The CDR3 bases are TGCGCCAGCAGTGATAACGGGAGGGTGGAGTGTGAGCAGTTCTTC. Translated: CASSDNGRVECEQFF.

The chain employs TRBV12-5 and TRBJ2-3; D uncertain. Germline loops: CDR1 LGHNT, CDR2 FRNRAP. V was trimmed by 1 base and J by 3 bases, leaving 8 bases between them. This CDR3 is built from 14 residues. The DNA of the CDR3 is TGTGCTAGTGGTTTGGGCCGTGTGACAGATACGCAGTATTTT. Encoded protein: CASGLGRVTDTQYF.

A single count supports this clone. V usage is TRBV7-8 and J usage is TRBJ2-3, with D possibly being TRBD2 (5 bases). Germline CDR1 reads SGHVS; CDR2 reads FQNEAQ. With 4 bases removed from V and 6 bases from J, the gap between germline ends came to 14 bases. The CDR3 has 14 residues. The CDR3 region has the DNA TGTGCCAGCAGCTACCGGGATGACGTGGATACGCAGTATTTT. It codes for CASSYRDDVDTQYF.

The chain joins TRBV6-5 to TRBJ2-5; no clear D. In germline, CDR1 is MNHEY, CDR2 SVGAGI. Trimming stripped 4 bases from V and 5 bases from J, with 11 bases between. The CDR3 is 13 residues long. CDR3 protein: CASSSRLSETQYF. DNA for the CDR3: TGTGCCAGCAGTTCTCGACTGTCGGAGACCCAGTACTTC.

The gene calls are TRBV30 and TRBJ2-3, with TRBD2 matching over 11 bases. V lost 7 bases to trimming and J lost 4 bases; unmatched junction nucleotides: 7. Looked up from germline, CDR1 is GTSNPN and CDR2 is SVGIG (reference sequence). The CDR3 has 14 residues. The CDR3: CAFTSGSVPDTQYF. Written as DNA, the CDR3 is TGTGCCTTCACTAGCGGGAGTGTCCCAGATACGCAGTATTTT. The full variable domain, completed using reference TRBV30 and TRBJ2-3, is SQTIHQWPATLVQPVGSPLSLECTVEGTSNPNLYWYRQAAGRGLQLLFYSVGIGQISSEVPQNLSASRPQDRQFILSSKKLLLSDSGFYLCAFTSGSVPDTQYFGPGTRLTVL.

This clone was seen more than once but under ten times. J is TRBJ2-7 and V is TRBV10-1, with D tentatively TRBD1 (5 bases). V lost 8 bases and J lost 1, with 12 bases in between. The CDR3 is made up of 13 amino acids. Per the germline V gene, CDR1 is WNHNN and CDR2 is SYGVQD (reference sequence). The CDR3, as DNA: TGCGCCAGCTTGAATTACAGGTCCTACGAGCAGTACTTC. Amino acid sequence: CASLNYRSYEQYF.

Here the CDR3 DNA reads TGTGCCAGCAGCGTAGTGGGGACTAGCGGGAGTGGCAATGAGCAGTTCTTC. Its protein is CASSVVGTSGSGNEQFF. The rearrangement uses TRBV9 and TRBJ2-1, with TRBD2 matching over 14 bases. The CDR3 is 17 amino acids. The V gene end was trimmed by 0 bases and the J gene end by 6 bases; junction bases not matched to a gene: 5. From germline, CDR1 is SGDLS and CDR2 YYNGEE.

DNA for the CDR3: TGTGCCAGCAGCCAGATGGGGGGTTTGACTGAAGCTTTCTTT. The encoded protein is CASSQMGGLTEAFF. The chain has TRBV14 and TRBJ1-1; tentatively, D is TRBD1 (5 bases). Trimming left V 3 bases short and J 5 bases short, with 13 bases between. The CDR3 has 14 amino acids. CDR1 and CDR2 (germline): SGHDN, FVKESK.

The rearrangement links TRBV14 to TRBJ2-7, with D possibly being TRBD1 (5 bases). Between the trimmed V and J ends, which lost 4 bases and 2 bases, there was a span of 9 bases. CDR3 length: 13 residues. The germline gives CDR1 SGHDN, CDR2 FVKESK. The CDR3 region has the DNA TGTGCCAGCAGCCCAAGGGGAACCTACGAGCAGTACTTC. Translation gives CASSPRGTYEQYF.

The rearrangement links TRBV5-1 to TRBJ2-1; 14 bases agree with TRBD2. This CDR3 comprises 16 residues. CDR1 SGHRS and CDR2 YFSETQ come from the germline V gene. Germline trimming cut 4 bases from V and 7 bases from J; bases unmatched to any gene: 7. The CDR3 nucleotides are TGCGCCAGCAGCCCCGGACTAGCGGGAGGTGGGAATGAGCAGTTCTTC. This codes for CASSPGLAGGGNEQFF. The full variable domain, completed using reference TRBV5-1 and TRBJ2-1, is KAGVTQTPRYLIKTRGQQVTLSCSPISGHRSVSWYQQTPGQGLQFLFEYFSETQRNKGNFPGRFSGRQFSNSRSEMNVSTLELGDSALYLCASSPGLAGGGNEQFFGPGTRLTVL.

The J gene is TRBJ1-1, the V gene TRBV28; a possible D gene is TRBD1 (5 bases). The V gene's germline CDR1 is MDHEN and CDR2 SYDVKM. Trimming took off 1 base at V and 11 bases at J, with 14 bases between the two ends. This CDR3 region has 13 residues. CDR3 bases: TGTGCCAGCAGTTTATCACGACAGTCGGTGGCTTTCTTT. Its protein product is CASSLSRQSVAFF.

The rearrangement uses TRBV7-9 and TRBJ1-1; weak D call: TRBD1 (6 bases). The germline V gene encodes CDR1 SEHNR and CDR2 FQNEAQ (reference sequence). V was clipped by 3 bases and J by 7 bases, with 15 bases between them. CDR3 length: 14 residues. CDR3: CASSFTQGGGEAFF. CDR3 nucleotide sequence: TGTGCCAGCAGCTTCACACAGGGCGGTGGTGAAGCTTTCTTT.

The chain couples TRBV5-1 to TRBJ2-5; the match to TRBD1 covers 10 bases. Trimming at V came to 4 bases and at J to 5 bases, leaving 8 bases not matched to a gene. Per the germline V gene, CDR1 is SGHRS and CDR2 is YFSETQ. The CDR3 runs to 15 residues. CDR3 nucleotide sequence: TGCGCCAGCAGCCCGCGACAGGGGGCTTGGGAGACCCAGTACTTC. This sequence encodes CASSPRQGAWETQYF.

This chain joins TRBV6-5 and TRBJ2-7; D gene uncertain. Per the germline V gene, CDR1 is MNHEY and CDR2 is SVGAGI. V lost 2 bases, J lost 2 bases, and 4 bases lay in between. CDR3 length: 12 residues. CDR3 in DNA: TGTGCCAGCAGTTACCGAACCTACGAGCAGTACTTC. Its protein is CASSYRTYEQYF.